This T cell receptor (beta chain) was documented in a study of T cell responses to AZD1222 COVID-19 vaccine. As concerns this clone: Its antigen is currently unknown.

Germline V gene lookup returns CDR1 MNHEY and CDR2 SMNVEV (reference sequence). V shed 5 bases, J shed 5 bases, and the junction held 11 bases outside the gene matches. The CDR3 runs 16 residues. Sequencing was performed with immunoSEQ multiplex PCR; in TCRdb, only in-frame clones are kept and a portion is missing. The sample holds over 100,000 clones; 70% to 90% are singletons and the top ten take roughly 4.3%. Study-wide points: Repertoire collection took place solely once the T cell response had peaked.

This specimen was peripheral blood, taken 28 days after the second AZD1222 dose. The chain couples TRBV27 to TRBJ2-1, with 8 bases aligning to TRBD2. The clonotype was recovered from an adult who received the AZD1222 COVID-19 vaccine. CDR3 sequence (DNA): TGTGCCAGCAGTGGGGCCCTGCGGGAGGCCGACAATGAGCAGTTCTTC. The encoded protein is CASSGALREADNEQFF.